These 2 T cell receptor beta chains were sequenced from one sample in a study of T-cell reconstitution after alpha-beta-depleted transplantation in children. Preparation of the TCRbeta library involved a method that used unique molecular identifiers. In TCRdb, the PCR reads were re-called with MiXCR into one record per CDR3 protein. The profile shows approximately 220,000 distinct CDR3 sequences, around a sixth of them singletons. This sample comprised PBMCs, mostly from graft donor cells, obtained 360 days after TCRalphabeta/CD19-depleted stem cell transplant. The receptors were sampled from a male patient aged 2 to 10 who had a stem cell transplant for acute lymphoblastic leukemia, so the T cells may come from the graft donor.

The gene calls are TRBV10-3 and TRBJ2-5; D possibly matches TRBD1 or TRBD2 (5 bases each). Germline V CDR1 and CDR2: ENHRY, SYGVKD. Trimming left V 5 bases short and J 2 bases short, with 15 bases between. This CDR3 spans 15 amino acids. CDR3 loop: CAISPGRVTQETQYF. The CDR3, as DNA: TGTGCCATCAGTCCGGGACGTGTGACTCAAGAGACCCAGTACTTC.

This clonotype has ten or more counts. V gene TRBV12-3 or TRBV12-4 combines with J gene TRBJ2-7, with TRBD1 matching over 7 bases. Trimming took 0 bases from V and 6 from J; bases not matched to a gene: 11. This CDR3 has 16 residues. CDR3 in amino acids: CASSLAHKKPGGEQYF. The DNA for the CDR3 is TGTGCCAGCAGTTTAGCACATAAGAAACCAGGGGGCGAGCAGTACTTC.